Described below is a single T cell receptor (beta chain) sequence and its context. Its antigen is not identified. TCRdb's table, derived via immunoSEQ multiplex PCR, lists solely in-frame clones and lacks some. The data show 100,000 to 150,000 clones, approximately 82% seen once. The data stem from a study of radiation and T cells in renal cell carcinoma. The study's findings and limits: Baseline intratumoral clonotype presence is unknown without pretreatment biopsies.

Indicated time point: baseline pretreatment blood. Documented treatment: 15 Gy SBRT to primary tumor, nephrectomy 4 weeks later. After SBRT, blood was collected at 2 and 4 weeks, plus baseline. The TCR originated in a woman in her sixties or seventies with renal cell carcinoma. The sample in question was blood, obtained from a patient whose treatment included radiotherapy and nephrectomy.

The CDR3 region has the DNA TGTGCCAGCAGCCGTGAAGACCTAGCTAACTATGGCTACACCTTC. The encoded protein is CASSREDLANYGYTF. The V gene is TRBV2, the J gene TRBJ1-2; D ambiguous. The germline V gene encodes CDR1 SNHLY and CDR2 FYNNEI. Trimming cost V 6 bases and J 0 bases, with 14 bases left between them. The CDR3 extends over 15 amino acids.